This T cell receptor (beta chain) is drawn from a study of blood T cell repertoires in COVID-19. For the study at large: Donors in the United States, Italy and Spain gave samples during acute or convalescent COVID-19. In each case, the material was cDNA or gDNA derived from T cells, B-cell-depleted T cells, or PBMCs.

Trimming took off 4 bases at V and 3 bases at J, with 12 bases between the two ends. There are 15 residues in the CDR3. Germline V gene lookup returns CDR1 MNHEY and CDR2 SVGAGI. In the study's own analysis: Amplifying reference gene primers gave estimates of nucleated cell counts. Some clones are missing from TCRdb's copy, which holds only in-frame ones; the method was immunoSEQ multiplex PCR. D and trimming come from the DNA, and the V and J calls and clone size come from that table. The data show about 110,000 clones, about four fifths seen once. The TCR sequence derives from a woman in her 70s with acute or convalescent COVID-19. The sequenced sample consisted of peripheral blood. This chain links TRBV6-5 with TRBJ2-2; possibly TRBD2 for D (5 bases). For the CDR3, the DNA is TGTGCCAGCAGTTTAGCGACTTGGGACACCGGGGAGCTGTTTTTT. Amino acids: CASSLATWDTGELFF.